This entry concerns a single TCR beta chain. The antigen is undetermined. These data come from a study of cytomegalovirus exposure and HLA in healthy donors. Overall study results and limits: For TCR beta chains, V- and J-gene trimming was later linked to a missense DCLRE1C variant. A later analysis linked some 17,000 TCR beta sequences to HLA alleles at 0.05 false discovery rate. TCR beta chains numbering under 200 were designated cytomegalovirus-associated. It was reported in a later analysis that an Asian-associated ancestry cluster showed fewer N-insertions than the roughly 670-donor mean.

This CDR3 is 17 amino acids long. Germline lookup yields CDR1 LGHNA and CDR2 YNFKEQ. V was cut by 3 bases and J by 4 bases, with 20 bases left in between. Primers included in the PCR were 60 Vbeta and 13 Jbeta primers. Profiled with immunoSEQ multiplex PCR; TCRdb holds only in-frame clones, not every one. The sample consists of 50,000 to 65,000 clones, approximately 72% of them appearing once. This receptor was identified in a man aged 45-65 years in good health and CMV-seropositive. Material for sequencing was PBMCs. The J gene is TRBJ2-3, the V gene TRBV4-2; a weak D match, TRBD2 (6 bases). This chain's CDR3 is CASSQGPLTGEADTQYF. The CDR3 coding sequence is TGTGCCAGCAGCCAGGGACCGTTAACGGGAGAAGCAGATACGCAGTATTTT.